Detailed here is one TCR beta chain. The target antigen is unknown. The junction and the germline gene differ at one end; a read error may be behind it. The sample belongs to a study of tumor-infiltrating lymphocytes in primary liver carcinoma. Looking at the study overall: Patients comprised men and women whose ages fell between 30 and 69 years.

The CDR3 totals 21 residues. The germline V gene has CDR1 WSHSY and CDR2 SAAADI. From unsorted bulk tissue weighing 20-30 mg, DNA and RNA were co-extracted. Overall study results and limits: Tumor-blood pairs (like tumor-adjacent pairs) overlapped less than tumor region pairs did. Blood trailed tumors significantly in top-250-clone fraction (p = 0.039).

cDNA specific to TCR beta was made from 500 ng of total RNA, with a constant-region primer employed for priming. What produced the TCR beta libraries was three nested multiplex PCR rounds using slightly modified ARM-PCR. The opening two PCR rounds, about 11 cycles each, paired TRBV1-TRBV30 forward primers with a C-beta reverse primer. Each CDR3 protein gets one entry after TCRdb re-called the multiplex PCR reads with MiXCR. This sample has roughly 22,000 distinct CDR3 sequences, with 80% found just once. This sequence originates from a woman aged 25-40 years with primary liver carcinoma and hepatitis B virus infection. Specimen: liver tumor tissue from sampling region 2. Subset: tumor region T2, inferior pole. The chain recombines TRBV10-2 with TRBJ2-5; 14 nucleotides align to TRBD2. The CDR3 loop reads CASSESRSNSGLAGGQETQYF. CDR3 in DNA: TGCGCCAGCAGTGAGTCGAGATCCAATTCCGGACTAGCGGGAGGACAAGAGACCCAATACTTC.